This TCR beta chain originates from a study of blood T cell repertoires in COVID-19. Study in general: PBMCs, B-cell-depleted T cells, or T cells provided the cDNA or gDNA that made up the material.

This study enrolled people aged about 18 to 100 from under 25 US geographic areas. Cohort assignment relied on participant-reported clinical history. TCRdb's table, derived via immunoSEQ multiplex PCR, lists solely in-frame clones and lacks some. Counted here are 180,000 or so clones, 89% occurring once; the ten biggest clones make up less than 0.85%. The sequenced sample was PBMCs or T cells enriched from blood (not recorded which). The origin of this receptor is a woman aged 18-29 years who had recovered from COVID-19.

CDR3 DNA sequence: TGTGCCAGCAGGTTCACCAGGCTTGGTAATTCACCCCTCCACTTT. This gives the protein CASRFTRLGNSPLHF. The rearrangement links TRBV9 to TRBJ1-6; D uncertain. V dropped 5 bases and J dropped 6 bases, with 15 bases sitting between them. CDR3 size: 15 residues. Germline CDR1 reads SGDLS; CDR2 reads YYNGEE.